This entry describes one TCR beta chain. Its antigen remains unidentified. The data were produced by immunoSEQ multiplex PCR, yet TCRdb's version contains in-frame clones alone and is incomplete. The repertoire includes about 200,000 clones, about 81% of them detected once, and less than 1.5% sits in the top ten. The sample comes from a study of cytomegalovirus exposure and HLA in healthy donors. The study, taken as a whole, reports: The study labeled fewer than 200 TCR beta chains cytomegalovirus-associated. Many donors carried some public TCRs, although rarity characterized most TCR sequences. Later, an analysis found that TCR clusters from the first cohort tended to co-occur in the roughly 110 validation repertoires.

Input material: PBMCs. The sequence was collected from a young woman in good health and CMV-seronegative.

The CDR3 nucleotides are TGTGCCAGCAGCGTAGCTGGGGAGCCGTATCAGCCCCAGCATTTT. Its translation is CASSVAGEPYQPQHF. The chain joins TRBV9 to TRBJ1-5; D gene unclear. Germline lookup yields CDR1 SGDLS and CDR2 YYNGEE. V shed 0 bases and J shed 5 bases, with 12 bases lying between them. There are 15 residues in the CDR3.